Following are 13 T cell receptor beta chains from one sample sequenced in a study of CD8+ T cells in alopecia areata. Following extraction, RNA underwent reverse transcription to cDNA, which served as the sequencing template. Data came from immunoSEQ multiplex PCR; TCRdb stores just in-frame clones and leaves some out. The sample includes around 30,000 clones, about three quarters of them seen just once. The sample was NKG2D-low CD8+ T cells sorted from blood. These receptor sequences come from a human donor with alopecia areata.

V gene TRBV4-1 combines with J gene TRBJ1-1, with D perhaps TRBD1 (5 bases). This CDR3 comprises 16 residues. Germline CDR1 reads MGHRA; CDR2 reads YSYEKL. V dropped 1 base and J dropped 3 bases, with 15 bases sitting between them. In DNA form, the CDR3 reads TGCGCCAGCAGCCAAGGTTCGCGGGGGTTGGACACTGAAGCTTTCTTT. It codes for CASSQGSRGLDTEAFF.

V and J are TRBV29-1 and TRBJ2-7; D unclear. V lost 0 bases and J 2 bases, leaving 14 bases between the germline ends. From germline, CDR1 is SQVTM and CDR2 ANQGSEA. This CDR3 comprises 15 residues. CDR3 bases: TGCAGCGTTGAAGAAACAAGCCCTCCAGCCTACGAGCAGTACTTC. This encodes CSVEETSPPAYEQYF.

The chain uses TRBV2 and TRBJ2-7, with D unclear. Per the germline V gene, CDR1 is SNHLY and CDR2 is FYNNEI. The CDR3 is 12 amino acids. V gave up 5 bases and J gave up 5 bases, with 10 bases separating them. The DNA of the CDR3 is TGTGCCAGCAGTCCGGACCCAAACGAGCAGTACTTC. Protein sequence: CASSPDPNEQYF.

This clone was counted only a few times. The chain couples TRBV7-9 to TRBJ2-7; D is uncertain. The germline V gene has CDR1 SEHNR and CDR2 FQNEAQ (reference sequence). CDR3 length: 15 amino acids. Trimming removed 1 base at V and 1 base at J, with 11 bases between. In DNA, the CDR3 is TGTGCCAGCAGCTTAGTTCCTAGTCAGTCCTACGAGCAGTACTTC. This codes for CASSLVPSQSYEQYF.

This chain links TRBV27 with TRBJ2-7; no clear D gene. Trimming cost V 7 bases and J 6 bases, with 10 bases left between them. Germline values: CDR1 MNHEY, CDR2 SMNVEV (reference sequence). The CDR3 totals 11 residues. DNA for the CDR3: TGTGCCAGCATAGCTTTGGGCGAGCAGTACTTC. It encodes CASIALGEQYF.

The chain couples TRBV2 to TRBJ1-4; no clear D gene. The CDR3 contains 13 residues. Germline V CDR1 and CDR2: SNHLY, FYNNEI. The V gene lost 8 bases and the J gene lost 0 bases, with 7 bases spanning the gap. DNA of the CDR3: TGTGCCAGCCTCCGCCCAACTAATGAAAAACTGTTTTTT. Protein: CASLRPTNEKLFF. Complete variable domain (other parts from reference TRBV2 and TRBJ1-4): EPEVTQTPSHQVTQMGQEVILRCVPISNHLYFYWYRQILGQKVEFLVSFYNNEISEKSEIFDDQFSVERPDGSNFTLKIRSTKLEDSAMYFCASLRPTNEKLFFGSGTQLSVL.

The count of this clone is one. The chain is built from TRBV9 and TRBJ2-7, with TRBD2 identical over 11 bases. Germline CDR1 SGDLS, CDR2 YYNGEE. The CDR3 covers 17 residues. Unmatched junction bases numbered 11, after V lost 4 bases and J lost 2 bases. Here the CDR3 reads CASSPSAGTSGTYEQYF. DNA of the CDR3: TGTGCCAGCAGCCCTTCAGCCGGGACTAGCGGAACCTACGAGCAGTACTTC.

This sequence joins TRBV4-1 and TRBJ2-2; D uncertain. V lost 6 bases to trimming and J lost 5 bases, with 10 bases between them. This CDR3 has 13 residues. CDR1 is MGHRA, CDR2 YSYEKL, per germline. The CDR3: CASRPVETGELFF. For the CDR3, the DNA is TGCGCCAGCAGGCCCGTTGAGACCGGGGAGCTGTTTTTT.

CDR3 bases: TGTGCCAGCACAGGGATAGAGAACATTCAGTACTTC. Amino acids: CASTGIENIQYF. The V call is TRBV2, the J call TRBJ2-4; possibly TRBD1 for D (5 bases). V was clipped by 7 bases and J by 7 bases, with 11 bases between them. This CDR3 region has 12 residues. The germline CDR1 and CDR2 sequences are SNHLY and FYNNEI.

This CDR3 is CASSFGNNEQFF. In DNA, the CDR3 is TGTGCCAGCAGCTTTGGGAACAATGAGCAGTTCTTC. This sequence joins TRBV7-9 and TRBJ2-1; D gene uncertain. The CDR3 sequence is 12 residues long. CDR1 and CDR2 (germline): SEHNR, FQNEAQ (reference sequence). V lost 3 bases and J lost 5, with 5 bases in between.

CDR3 sequence: CASSRTSASYEQYF. The CDR3, as DNA: TGTGCCAGCAGCCGGACTAGCGCGTCCTACGAGCAGTACTTC. This sequence joins TRBV5-6 and TRBJ2-7; 9 bases agree with TRBD2. Germline CDR1 reads SGHDT; CDR2 reads YYEEEE. V shed 4 bases and J 1 base; nucleotides not matched to a gene: 3. There are 14 residues in the CDR3.

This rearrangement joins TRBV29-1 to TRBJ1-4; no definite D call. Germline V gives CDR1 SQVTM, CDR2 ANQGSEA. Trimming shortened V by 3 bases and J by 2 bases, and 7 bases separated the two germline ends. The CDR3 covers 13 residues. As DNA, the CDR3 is TGCAGCGTTGAGCTGGGGACTAATGAAAAACTGTTTTTT. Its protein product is CSVELGTNEKLFF.

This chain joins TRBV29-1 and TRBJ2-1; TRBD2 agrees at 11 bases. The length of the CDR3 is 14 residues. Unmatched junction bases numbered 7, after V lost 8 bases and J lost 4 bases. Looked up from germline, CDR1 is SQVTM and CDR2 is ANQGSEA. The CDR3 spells CSIRTSGWYNEQFF. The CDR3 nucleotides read TGCAGCATACGGACTAGCGGGTGGTACAATGAGCAGTTCTTC.